The 6 T cell receptor beta chains reported below all come from one sample, sequenced in a study of T cell repertoires in cytomegalovirus infection. Via MiXCR, TCRdb re-called the reads, giving one row per CDR3 protein. The sample includes roughly 500,000 distinct CDR3 sequences, roughly 10% seen only once; the top ten take roughly a tenth. The sequenced sample was PBMCs. These receptors came from a human donor in good health (CMV status not recorded). Some clones in this sample may be carry-over from other donors' samples.

This clonotype was counted only a few times. The chain has TRBV29-1 and TRBJ1-2, with D uncertain. The V gene lost 6 bases and the J gene lost 7 bases, with 15 bases spanning the gap. The V gene's germline CDR1 is SQVTM and CDR2 ANQGSEA. The CDR3 is 12 residues long. The DNA for the CDR3 is TGCAGCGTACCCACTAGAGCTCTTGGCTACACCTTC. It translates to CSVPTRALGYTF.

This clonotype was recorded at least ten times. This chain connects TRBV12-3 or TRBV12-4 to TRBJ2-2, with D tentatively TRBD1 or TRBD2 (5 bases each). The ends were cut back, 0 bases at V and 1 base at J, with 12 bases in the middle. The CDR3 sequence is 17 residues long. As DNA, the CDR3 is TGTGCCAGCAGTTTAGCGCGTGGGACGGTGAACACCGGGGAGCTGTTTTTT. It specifies CASSLARGTVNTGELFF.

This clonotype appeared many times. The V and J genes are TRBV7-2 and TRBJ2-5; D uncertain. Trimming stripped 1 base from V and 2 bases from J, with 11 bases between. Germline lookup yields CDR1 SGHTA and CDR2 FQGNSA. This CDR3 has 15 residues. The CDR3 protein is CASSLGGTLQETQYF. The DNA of the CDR3 is TGTGCCAGCAGCTTAGGCGGAACGCTTCAAGAGACCCAGTACTTC.

This clonotype occurred a few times. V gene TRBV12-3 or TRBV12-4 combines with J gene TRBJ2-7, with 7 bases fitting TRBD1. With V trimmed by 6 bases and J by 7 bases, 12 bases remained unmatched. CDR3 length equals 14 residues. The CDR3 loop reads CASRTRTGPREQYF. The CDR3 DNA is TGTGCCAGCAGGACCAGGACAGGCCCGCGGGAGCAGTACTTC.

This clonotype was seen at least ten times. V usage is TRBV7-6 and J usage is TRBJ2-7, with 9 bases aligning to TRBD1. Germline V gene lookup returns CDR1 SGHVS and CDR2 FNYEAQ. The CDR3 extends over 17 amino acids. V lost 1 base to trimming and J lost 5 bases; unmatched junction nucleotides: 12. The CDR3 DNA follows: TGTGCCAGCAGCTTAGTCGGCAGGCGACAGGGGGGGGACGAGCAGTACTTC. Translated, it gives CASSLVGRRQGGDEQYF. Variable domain in full (rest from reference TRBV7-6 and TRBJ2-7): GAGVSQSPRYKVTKRGQDVALRCDPISGHVSLYWYRQALGQGPEFLTYFNYEAQQDKSGLPNDRFSAERPEGSISTLTIQRTEQRDSAMYRCASSLVGRRQGGDEQYFGPGTRLTVT.

This clonotype was seen repeatedly, ten times or more. The genes are TRBV7-2 and TRBJ1-5; tentatively, D is TRBD1 (6 bases). CDR3 length equals 13 residues. Germline V gene sequence: CDR1 SGHTA, CDR2 FQGNSA. V was clipped by 8 bases and J by 2 bases, with 10 bases between them. In DNA, the CDR3 is TGTGCCAGCTCGACAGGCCGCAATCAGCCCCAGCATTTT. Translation gives CASSTGRNQPQHF.